This TCR beta chain is drawn from a study of cytomegalovirus exposure and HLA in healthy donors. 60 Vbeta and 13 Jbeta primers were used in PCR. Data came from immunoSEQ multiplex PCR; TCRdb stores just in-frame clones and leaves some out. The sample lists roughly 190,000 clones, about 70% occurring once. Germline V lookup: CDR1 MGHRA, CDR2 YSYEKL. Losses at the gene ends were 2 bases for V and 5 bases for J; bases not matched to a gene: 6. The CDR3 extends over 17 amino acids. The V gene is TRBV4-1, the J gene TRBJ2-1, with TRBD2 identical over 13 bases. Sequenced sample: PBMCs. The TCR originated in a young woman in good health and CMV-seronegative. CDR3 amino acids: CASSQPTSGRANNEQFF. Written as DNA, the CDR3 is TGCGCCAGCAGCCAACCTACTAGCGGGAGGGCCAACAATGAGCAGTTCTTC.